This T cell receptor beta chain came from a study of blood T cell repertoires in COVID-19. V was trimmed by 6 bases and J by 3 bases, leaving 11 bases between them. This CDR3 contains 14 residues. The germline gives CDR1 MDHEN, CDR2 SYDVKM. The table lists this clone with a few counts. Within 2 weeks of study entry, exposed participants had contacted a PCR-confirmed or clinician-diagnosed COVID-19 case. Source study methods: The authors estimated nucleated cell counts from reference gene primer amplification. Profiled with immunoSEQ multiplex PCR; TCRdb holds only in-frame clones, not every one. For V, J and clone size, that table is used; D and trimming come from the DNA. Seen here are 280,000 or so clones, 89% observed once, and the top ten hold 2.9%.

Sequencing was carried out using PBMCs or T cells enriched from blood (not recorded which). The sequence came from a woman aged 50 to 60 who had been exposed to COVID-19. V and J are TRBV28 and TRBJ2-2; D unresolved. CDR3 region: CASSRGGYTGELFF. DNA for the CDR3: TGTGCCAGCAGCCGAGGTGGTTACACCGGGGAGCTGTTTTTT.